The rows below give T cell receptor beta chains drawn from one sample of a study of T cells in Graves' hyperthyroidism and ophthalmopathy. TCRdb re-derived calls from the multiplex PCR reads in MiXCR, one entry per CDR3 protein. Of about 640,000 distinct CDR3 sequences in the sample, about 20% were seen once. Source material: blood. All receptors come from a man in his thirties or forties with Graves' ophthalmopathy. CDR3s include the opening cysteine and the closing phenylalanine or tryptophan. Fields, in order: D gene, V gene, J gene, clone size, CDR3 protein, CDR3 DNA. The D gene is left open where the match is weak. A clone size is listed for some rows: how often the clone was seen (once, few, many), or a class if it is expanded.

TRBD2	TRBV28	TRBJ2-5	many	CASSIRPSGSGETQYF	TGTGCCAGCAGTATAAGACCTAGCGGGAGCGGGGAGACCCAGTACTTC
NA	TRBV12-3/TRBV12-4	TRBJ2-7	few	CASSLDSRSSYEQYF	TGTGCCAGCAGTTTAGACAGCAGGAGCTCCTACGAGCAGTACTTC
NA	TRBV6-2/TRBV6-3	TRBJ2-7	few	CASSPSGLVGEQYF	TGTGCCAGCAGCCCTTCAGGGCTAGTCGGCGAGCAGTACTTC
NA	TRBV6-1	TRBJ2-5	few	CASSATGMAQETQYF	TGTGCCAGCAGTGCTACAGGGATGGCCCAAGAGACCCAGTACTTC
NA	TRBV13	TRBJ2-7	NA	CASSRGAGVPEQYF	TGTGCCAGCAGCCGGGGGGCGGGCGTACCTGAGCAGTACTTC
TRBD2	TRBV19	TRBJ2-7	NA	CASSTLAASIYEQYF	TGTGCCAGTAGCACACTAGCGGCTTCAATTTACGAGCAGTACTTC
TRBD2	TRBV14	TRBJ2-1	few	CASRASGYNEQFF	TGTGCCAGCAGAGCTAGCGGTTACAATGAGCAGTTCTTC
NA	TRBV28	TRBJ1-1	NA	CASNRQAEAFF	TGTGCCAGCAACCGACAGGCTGAAGCTTTCTTT
TRBD1	TRBV12-3/TRBV12-4	TRBJ1-2	many	CASSSQTGIDGYTF	TGTGCCAGCAGTTCCCAGACAGGGATTGATGGCTACACCTTC
NA	TRBV4-1	TRBJ2-7	few	CASSQAPHSSYEQYF	TGCGCCAGCAGCCAAGCTCCACATAGCTCCTACGAGCAGTACTTC
NA	TRBV5-6	TRBJ1-1	few	CASSFGGLTVNTEAFF	TGTGCCAGCAGCTTCGGCGGGCTTACAGTGAACACTGAAGCTTTCTTT
NA	TRBV9	TRBJ2-1	few	CASSVNRGESSYNEQFF	TGTGCCAGCAGCGTAAATAGGGGCGAGAGCTCCTACAATGAGCAGTTCTTC
TRBD2	TRBV24-1	TRBJ2-1	few	CATSGGTSGRNNEQFF	TGTGCCACCAGCGGAGGGACTAGCGGGAGGAATAATGAGCAGTTCTTC
TRBD1	TRBV7-2	TRBJ2-1	few	CASSLDGQGGNEQFF	TGTGCCAGCAGCTTAGATGGACAGGGGGGGAATGAGCAGTTCTTC
NA	TRBV15	TRBJ1-5	NA	CATSRIQGNQPQHF	TGTGCCACCAGCAGAATACAGGGCAATCAGCCCCAGCATTTT
TRBD2	TRBV7-9	TRBJ2-7	many	CASSVAGGRYEQYF	TGTGCCAGCAGCGTGGCGGGAGGTCGCTACGAGCAGTACTTC
TRBD1	TRBV20-1	TRBJ2-1	few	CSARPTGNNEQFF	TGCAGTGCTAGGCCGACAGGGAACAATGAGCAGTTCTTC
NA	TRBV6-1	TRBJ2-5	NA	CASQSPPWDSEETQYF	TGTGCCAGCCAATCCCCCCCTTGGGACTCCGAAGAGACCCAGTACTTC
NA	TRBV2	TRBJ1-1	NA	CASSEEGLGNTEAFF	TGTGCCAGCAGTGAGGAAGGTCTGGGGAACACTGAAGCTTTCTTT
NA	TRBV6-1	TRBJ1-5	NA	CASQHESNQPQHF	TGTGCCAGTCAACACGAGAGCAATCAGCCCCAGCATTTT
NA	TRBV11-2	TRBJ2-7	many	CASRGAGAVLYEQYF	TGTGCCAGCAGGGGGGCGGGGGCAGTTCTCTACGAGCAGTACTTC
NA	TRBV9	TRBJ1-5	NA	CASSVDWAQRPQHF	TGTGCCAGCAGCGTTGACTGGGCTCAAAGGCCCCAGCATTTT